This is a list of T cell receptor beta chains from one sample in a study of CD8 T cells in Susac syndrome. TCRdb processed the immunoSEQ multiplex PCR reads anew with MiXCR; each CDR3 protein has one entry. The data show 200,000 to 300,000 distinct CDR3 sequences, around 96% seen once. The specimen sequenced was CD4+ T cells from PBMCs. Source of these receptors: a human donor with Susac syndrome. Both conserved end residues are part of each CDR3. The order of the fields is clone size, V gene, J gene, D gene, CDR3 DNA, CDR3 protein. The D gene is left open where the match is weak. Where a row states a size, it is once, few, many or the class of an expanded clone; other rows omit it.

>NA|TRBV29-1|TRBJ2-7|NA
TGCAGCGTTGCGGTGGGTCCATACGAGCAGTACTTC
CSVAVGPYEQYF
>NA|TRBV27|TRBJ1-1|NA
TGTGCCAGCAGTTCCCCCTCGATGAACACTGAAGCTTTCTTT
CASSSPSMNTEAFF
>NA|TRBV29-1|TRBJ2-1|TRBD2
TGCAGCGTTGGCGGGGGGGTTGGGGAGCCTTACAATGAGCAGTTCTTC
CSVGGGVGEPYNEQFF
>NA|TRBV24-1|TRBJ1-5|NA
TGTGCCACCAGTGATCTCAGGCCGGGCAATCAGCCCCAGCATTTT
CATSDLRPGNQPQHF
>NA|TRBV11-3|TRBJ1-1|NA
TGTGCCAGCAGCTTAGATCTGGGGCCGTGGACTGAAGCTTTCTTT
CASSLDLGPWTEAFF
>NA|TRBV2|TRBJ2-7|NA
TGTGCCAGCAGGACGAGCTTTGTAGGATCCTACGAGCAGTACTTC
CASRTSFVGSYEQYF
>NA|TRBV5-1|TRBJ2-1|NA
TGCGCCAGCAGCTTGGATGGAGCGACTGGTAGGTTCTTC
CASSLDGATGRFF
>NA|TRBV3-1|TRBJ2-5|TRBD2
TGTGCCAGCAGCCAAGTGAGTCTAGCGGGAGGGGAGACCCAGTACTTC
CASSQVSLAGGETQYF
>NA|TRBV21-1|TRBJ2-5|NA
TGTGCCAGCAGCCTCCTTACAGAGAAAGAGACCCAGTACTTC
CASSLLTEKETQYF
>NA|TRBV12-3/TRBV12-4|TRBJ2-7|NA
TGTGCCAGCACCTCCCCAACTGGTCGCTACGAGCAGTACTTC
CASTSPTGRYEQYF
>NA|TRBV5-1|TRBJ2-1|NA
TGCGCCAGCAGGGTGACTAGGGACAACAATGAGCAGTTCTTC
CASRVTRDNNEQFF
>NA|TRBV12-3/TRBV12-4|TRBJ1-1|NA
TGTGCCAGCACCGACAGCCCCGGGGCTGAAGCTTTCTTT
CASTDSPGAEAFF
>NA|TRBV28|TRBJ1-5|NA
TGTGCCAGCAGTTTTATGGACCGACCCCAGCATTTT
CASSFMDRPQHF
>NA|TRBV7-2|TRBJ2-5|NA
TGTGCCAGCAGCCGGACGTCAGGGTTTCAAGAGACCCAGTACTTC
CASSRTSGFQETQYF
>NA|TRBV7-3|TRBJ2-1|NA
TGTGCCAGCAGCTTATCTGACCGGGAGTTCCCCCCCCATGAGCAGTTCTTC
CASSLSDREFPPHEQFF
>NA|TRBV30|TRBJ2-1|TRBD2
TGTGCCTGGAGTGGGACTAGCGTCAATGAGCAGTTCTTC
CAWSGTSVNEQFF
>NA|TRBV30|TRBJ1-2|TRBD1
TGTGCCTGGAGTTTCGACAGGGGGGGTGGCTACACCTTC
CAWSFDRGGGYTF
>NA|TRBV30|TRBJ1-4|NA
TGTGCCTGGGAGGGCTCGGAGGAAAAACTGTTTTTT
CAWEGSEEKLFF
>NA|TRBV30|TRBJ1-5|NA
TGTGCCTGGAGTGACAGATATCAGCCCCAGCATTTT
CAWSDRYQPQHF
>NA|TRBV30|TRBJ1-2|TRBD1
TGTGCCTGGAGAGCCCTTGGACAGGGGGCCTATGGCTACACCTTC
CAWRALGQGAYGYTF
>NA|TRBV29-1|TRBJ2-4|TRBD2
TGCAGCGTTGCAGCGGGACCCGAAAACATTCAGTACTTC
CSVAAGPENIQYF
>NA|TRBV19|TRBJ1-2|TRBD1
TGTGCCAGTTCCCGACAGGGGGCATTCTATGGCTACACCTTC
CASSRQGAFYGYTF
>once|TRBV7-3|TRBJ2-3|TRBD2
TGTGCCAGCAGCTCCAGGACCGGGACTAGCGGGAGGACTTTCGGAACAGATACGCAGTATTTT
CASSSRTGTSGRTFGTDTQYF
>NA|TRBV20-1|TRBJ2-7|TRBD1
TGCAGTGCCCTCACCCGGGACAGGGCGTCGGACGAGCAGTACTTC
CSALTRDRASDEQYF
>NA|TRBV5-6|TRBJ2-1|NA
TGTGCCAGCAGCTCGATACCTTCTGGATACAATGAGCAGTTCTTC
CASSSIPSGYNEQFF
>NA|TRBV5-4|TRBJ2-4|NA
TGTGCCCGTTGCCGGGACAAATCCAAAAACATTCAGTACTTC
CARCRDKSKNIQYF
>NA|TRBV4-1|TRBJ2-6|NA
TGCGCCAGCAGCCAGTTTGCGTTGACCTCTGGGGCCAACGTCCTGACTTTC
CASSQFALTSGANVLTF
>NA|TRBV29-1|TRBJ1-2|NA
TGCAGCGTTGTAGTAGGGAGCCATGGCTACACCTTC
CSVVVGSHGYTF
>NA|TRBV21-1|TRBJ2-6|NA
TGTGCCAGCAGCAGGGAGAGTACCGGGGCCAACGTCCTGACTTTC
CASSRESTGANVLTF
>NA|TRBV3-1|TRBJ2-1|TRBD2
TGTGCCAGCAGCCGCCGCGGGACTAGCGGGAGCAGAGAGCAGTTCTTC
CASSRRGTSGSREQFF
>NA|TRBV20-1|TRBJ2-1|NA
TGCAGTGCTATTGGGACTGCAAGTTCCAATGAGCAGTTCTTC
CSAIGTASSNEQFF
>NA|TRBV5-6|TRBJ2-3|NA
TGTGCCAGCAGCTTTCTTACGAGAGATGGTACGCAGTATTTT
CASSFLTRDGTQYF
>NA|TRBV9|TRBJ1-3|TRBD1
TGTGCCAGCAGCGTAGTACCCAGGGGGCTTGGAAACACCATATATTTT
CASSVVPRGLGNTIYF
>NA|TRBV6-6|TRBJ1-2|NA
TGTGCCAGCAGTGGGGCCATTGAGGCAGGGGGCTACACCTTC
CASSGAIEAGGYTF
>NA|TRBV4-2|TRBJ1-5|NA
TGTGCCAGCAGCCAAGATGGGGCAAGGGGCAATCAGCCCCAGCATTTT
CASSQDGARGNQPQHF
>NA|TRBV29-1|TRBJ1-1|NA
TGCAGCGTTGAGGGGGTCAGGGACTGGGGTATGAACACTGAAGCTTTCTTT
CSVEGVRDWGMNTEAFF
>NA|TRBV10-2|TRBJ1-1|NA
TGCGCCAGCACGGTGAACACTGAAGCTTTCTTT
CASTVNTEAFF
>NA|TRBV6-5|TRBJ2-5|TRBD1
TGTGCCACCTTTCGCGCCAGGGGGGAGACCCAGTACTTC
CATFRARGETQYF
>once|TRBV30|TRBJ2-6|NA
TGTGCCTGCGGGCCTGGGGCCAACGTCCTGACTTTC
CACGPGANVLTF
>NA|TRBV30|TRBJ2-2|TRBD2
TGTGCCTGGGGGGGACTAGCGGGCCTCCGGTCCACCGGGGAGCTGTTTTTT
CAWGGLAGLRSTGELFF
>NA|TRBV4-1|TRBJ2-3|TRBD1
TGCGCCAGCAGCCAGACATCCAAAAACCCGGGACAGGGGACAGATACGCAGTATTTT
CASSQTSKNPGQGTDTQYF
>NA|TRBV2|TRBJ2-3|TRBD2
TGTGCCAGCCTGAACTACCCCCTTGCGGGAGGTACTAGCACAGATACGCAGTATTTT
CASLNYPLAGGTSTDTQYF
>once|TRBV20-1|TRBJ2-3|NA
TGCAGTGCTATAACCGCGAGAGTTAGCACAGATACGCAGTATTTT
CSAITARVSTDTQYF
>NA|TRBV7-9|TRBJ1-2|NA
TGTGCCAGCAGCCCCCTTAGGGGGGATGATGGCTACACCTTC
CASSPLRGDDGYTF
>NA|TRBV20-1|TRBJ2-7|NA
TGCAGTGCTAGGGTCTCGGGAGTCGGCGAGCAGTACTTC
CSARVSGVGEQYF